In its sample, the clone carrying this T cell receptor (beta chain) was seen once. The sample originates from a study of cytomegalovirus exposure and HLA in healthy donors. The PCR had 60 Vbeta and 13 Jbeta primers. Assay: immunoSEQ multiplex PCR; the TCRdb copy retains only in-frame clones and omits some. The top ten clones hold approximately 1.8% of a sample with about 150,000 clones, approximately 73% of them seen once. CDR1 is WSHSY, CDR2 SAAADI, per germline. V was trimmed by 8 bases and J by 7 bases, leaving 6 bases between them. The CDR3 sequence is 10 residues long. The chain joins TRBV10-2 to TRBJ2-1; a weak D match, TRBD2 (6 bases). Sequenced sample: PBMCs. This TCR was recovered from a woman aged 18-29 years in good health and CMV-seronegative. CDR3 nucleotide sequence: TGCGCCAGCGGGGGGAATGAGCAGTTCTTC. Encoded protein: CASGGNEQFF.